This T cell receptor beta chain was sequenced in a study of shared clonotypes between healthy human individuals. Germline V gives CDR1 SGHTA, CDR2 FQGTGA. V gave up 4 bases and J gave up 7 bases; unmatched junction bases: 12. This CDR3 has 15 amino acids. Assay: immunoSEQ multiplex PCR; the TCRdb copy retains only in-frame clones and omits some. The sample lists over 400,000 clones; about 96% were seen once. Sequenced sample: naive CD4+ T cells sorted from blood. Sample subset: CD45RA+ positively selected. The sequence derives from a woman aged 25 to 39 in good health. The rearrangement uses TRBV7-3 and TRBJ1-2, with 7 bases identical to TRBD1. CDR3 region: CASSSGQAGGGGYTF. DNA of the CDR3: TGTGCCAGCAGCTCAGGACAGGCCGGAGGGGGTGGCTACACCTTC. The variable domain in full, with the rest retrieved from reference TRBV7-3 and TRBJ1-2, is GAGVSQTPSNKVTEKGKYVELRCDPISGHTALYWYRQSLGQGPEFLIYFQGTGAADDSGLPNDRFFAVRPEGSVSTLKIQRTERGDSAVYLCASSSGQAGGGGYTFGSGTRLTVV.